This paragraph covers one T cell receptor (beta chain) sequence. The specificity of this receptor is unknown. Qualities for individual bases were not recorded, and no much larger clone is one base off. To prepare the library, RT-PCR was applied. Sequencer: Illumina MiSeq. Clones were called with MiXCR by TCRdb after fastp trimmed the public reads at Q25, and only in-frame beta chains were retained. Rows with one shared CDR3 protein collapse into an entry with the most common genes and DNA. The sample table shows about 480 distinct CDR3 sequences, and around 75% are seen once. The ten most abundant clones make up 6.5% of the sample. This entry belongs to a study of CD4 T cell repertoires and nickel (dated by TCRdb to 2020 to 2022). The CDR3 measures 16 amino acids from cysteine to phenylalanine. The sequence is cut down to CDR3 DNA, 48 bases in frame from base 1. The germline V gene yields KGHDR for CDR1 and SFDVKD for CDR2. The junction shows trimming of 2 bases on V and 5 bases on J, plus 18 bases between the germline ends.

The chain links TRBV24-1 with TRBJ2-7; the D segment could be TRBD1, given 5 matching bases. This receptor was identified in a human donor in a nickel allergy study, with or without nickel allergy (not recorded which). It is not recorded whether this sample comes from one donor or several. The sequencing input was CD4+ T cells from blood, not recorded whether cultured. The sequence in DNA is TGTGCCACCAGTGATTCGCGCCCAGGGCGTAACCACGAGCAGTACTTC. The encoded protein is CATSDSRPGRNHEQYF.